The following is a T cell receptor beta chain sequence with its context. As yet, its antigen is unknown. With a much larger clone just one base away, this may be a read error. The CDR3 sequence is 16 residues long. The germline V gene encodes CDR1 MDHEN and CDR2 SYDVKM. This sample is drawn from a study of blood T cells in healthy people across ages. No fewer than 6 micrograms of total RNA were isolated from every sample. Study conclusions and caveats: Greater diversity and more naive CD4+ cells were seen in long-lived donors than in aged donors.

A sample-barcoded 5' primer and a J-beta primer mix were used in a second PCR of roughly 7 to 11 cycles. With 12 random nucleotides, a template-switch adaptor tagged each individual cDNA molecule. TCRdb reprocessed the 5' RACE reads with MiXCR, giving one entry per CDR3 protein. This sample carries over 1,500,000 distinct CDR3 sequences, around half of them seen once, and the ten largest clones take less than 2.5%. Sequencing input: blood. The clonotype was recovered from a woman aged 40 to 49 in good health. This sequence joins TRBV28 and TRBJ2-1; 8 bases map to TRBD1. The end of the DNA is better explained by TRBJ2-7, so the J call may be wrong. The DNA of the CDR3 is TGTGCCACCGAGGGACAGGAGCACAGCTCCTACAATGAGCAGTACTTC. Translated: CATEGQEHSSYNEQYF.